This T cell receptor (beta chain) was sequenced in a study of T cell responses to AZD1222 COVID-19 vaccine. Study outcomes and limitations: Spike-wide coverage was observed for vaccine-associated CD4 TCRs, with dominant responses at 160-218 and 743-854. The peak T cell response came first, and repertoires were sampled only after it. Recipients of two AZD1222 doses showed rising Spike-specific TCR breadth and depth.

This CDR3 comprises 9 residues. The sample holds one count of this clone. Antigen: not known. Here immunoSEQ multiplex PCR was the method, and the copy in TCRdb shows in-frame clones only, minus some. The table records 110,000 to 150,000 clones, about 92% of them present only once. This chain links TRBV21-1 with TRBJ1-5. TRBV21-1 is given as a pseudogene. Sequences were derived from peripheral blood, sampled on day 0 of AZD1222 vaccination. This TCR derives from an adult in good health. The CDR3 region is CASGQPQHF. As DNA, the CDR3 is TGTGCCAGCGGACAGCCCCAGCATTTT.